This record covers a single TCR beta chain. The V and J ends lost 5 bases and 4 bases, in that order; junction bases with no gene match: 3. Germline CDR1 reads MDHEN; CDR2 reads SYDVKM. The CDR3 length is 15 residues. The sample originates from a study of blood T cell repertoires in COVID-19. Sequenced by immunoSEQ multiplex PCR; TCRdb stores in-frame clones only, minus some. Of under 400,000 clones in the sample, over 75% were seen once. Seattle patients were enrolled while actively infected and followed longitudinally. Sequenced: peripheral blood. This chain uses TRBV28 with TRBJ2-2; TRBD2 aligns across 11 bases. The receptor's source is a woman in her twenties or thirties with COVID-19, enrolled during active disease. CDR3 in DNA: TGTGCCAGCAGTCATAGCGGGAGGGCCACCGGGGAGCTGTTTTTT. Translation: CASSHSGRATGELFF.